The rows below give T cell receptor beta chains drawn from one sample of a study of cytomegalovirus exposure and HLA in healthy donors. TCRdb's table, derived via immunoSEQ multiplex PCR, lists solely in-frame clones and lacks some. Of more than 90,000 clones in the sample, under 80% were seen once. Source material: PBMCs. The source is a man aged 35-49 years in good health and CMV-seropositive. CDR3s include the opening cysteine and the closing phenylalanine or tryptophan. A D gene is named only where the DNA matches it firmly. Size values are once, few and many counts, or a class for expanded clones, and some rows have none.

v_call	j_call	d_call	clone_size	cdr3_aa	cdr3_nt
TRBV4-2	TRBJ2-3	TRBD2	NA	CASSQDVAGGTDTQYF	TGTGCCAGCAGCCAAGATGTGGCGGGGGGCACAGATACGCAGTATTTT
TRBV6-5	TRBJ1-3	TRBD1	NA	CASSYSLQGVRNTIYF	TGTGCCAGCAGTTACAGCTTACAGGGGGTTAGAAACACCATATATTTT
TRBV18	TRBJ1-1	NA	NA	CASSPAGTEAFF	TGTGCCAGCTCACCTGCGGGCACTGAAGCTTTCTTT
TRBV25-1	TRBJ1-5	NA	NA	CASSARGNQPQHF	TGTGCCAGCAGTGCCCGGGGAAACCAGCCCCAGCATTTT
TRBV10-1	TRBJ2-7	NA	NA	CAGSFAGYEQYF	TGCGCCGGCAGTTTCGCGGGGTACGAGCAGTACTTC
TRBV7-8	TRBJ2-1	NA	NA	CASSLTLGYNEQFF	TGTGCCAGCAGCTTAACCCTAGGCTACAATGAGCAGTTCTTC
TRBV2	TRBJ1-4	TRBD1	once	CASTGTGNEKLFF	TGTGCCAGCACCGGGACAGGGAATGAAAAACTGTTTTTT
TRBV7-6	TRBJ2-5	NA	NA	CASSLEPGFQETQYF	TGTGCCAGCAGCTTAGAACCAGGGTTCCAAGAGACCCAGTACTTC
TRBV27	TRBJ1-3	TRBD1	few	CASSSQGGNTIYF	TGTGCCAGCAGTTCACAGGGGGGAAACACCATATATTTT
TRBV10-2	TRBJ2-7	TRBD2	NA	CASSPSGVSYEQYF	TGCGCCAGCAGTCCTAGCGGGGTATCCTACGAGCAGTACTTC
TRBV6-1	TRBJ1-4	NA	NA	CASSEMRSPAGTNEKLFF	TGTGCCAGCAGTGAAATGCGGAGTCCGGCGGGTACTAATGAAAAACTGTTTTTT
TRBV10-3	TRBJ2-2	TRBD1	few	CAISEGQGNTGELFF	TGTGCCATCAGTGAGGGACAGGGGAACACCGGGGAGCTGTTTTTT
TRBV19	TRBJ1-2	TRBD1	NA	CASSPRGQGKVYGYTF	TGTGCCAGTAGTCCCCGTGGACAGGGGAAAGTCTATGGCTACACCTTC
TRBV6-1	TRBJ2-2	TRBD2	many	CASGLAGGIGELFF	TGTGCCAGCGGACTAGCGGGAGGTATCGGGGAGCTGTTTTTT
TRBV6-4	TRBJ2-3	NA	few	CASSEGATDTQYF	TGTGCCAGCAGCGAAGGAGCCACAGATACGCAGTATTTT
TRBV14	TRBJ1-4	TRBD1	once	CASSRTRGLFEKLFF	TGTGCCAGCAGCCGTACCAGGGGGCTGTTTGAAAAACTGTTTTTT
TRBV5-1	TRBJ2-2	NA	NA	CASSLVEVNTGELFF	TGCGCCAGCAGCTTGGTCGAGGTGAACACCGGGGAGCTGTTTTTT
TRBV12-2	TRBJ2-7	NA	few	CASRPPRPTGGDYEQYF	TGTGCAAGTCGCCCCCCGCGCCCGACGGGAGGGGACTACGAGCAGTACTTC
TRBV15	TRBJ2-2	NA	once	CATSRDGIGELFF	TGTGCCACCAGCAGAGACGGGATCGGGGAGCTGTTTTTT
TRBV6-5	TRBJ2-1	NA	NA	CATRGATYNEQFF	TGTGCCACCCGGGGGGCCACCTACAATGAGCAGTTCTTC
TRBV27	TRBJ2-2	NA	NA	CASSFGTTNTGELFF	TGTGCCAGCAGCTTTGGGACAACGAACACCGGGGAGCTGTTTTTT
TRBV6-1	TRBJ2-1	NA	NA	CASSVGAYNEQFF	TGTGCCAGCAGTGTGGGAGCCTACAATGAGCAGTTCTTC
TRBV15	TRBJ2-7	TRBD2	NA	CATSSAPGGSYEQYF	TGTGCCACCAGCAGTGCCCCGGGGGGCTCCTACGAGCAGTACTTC